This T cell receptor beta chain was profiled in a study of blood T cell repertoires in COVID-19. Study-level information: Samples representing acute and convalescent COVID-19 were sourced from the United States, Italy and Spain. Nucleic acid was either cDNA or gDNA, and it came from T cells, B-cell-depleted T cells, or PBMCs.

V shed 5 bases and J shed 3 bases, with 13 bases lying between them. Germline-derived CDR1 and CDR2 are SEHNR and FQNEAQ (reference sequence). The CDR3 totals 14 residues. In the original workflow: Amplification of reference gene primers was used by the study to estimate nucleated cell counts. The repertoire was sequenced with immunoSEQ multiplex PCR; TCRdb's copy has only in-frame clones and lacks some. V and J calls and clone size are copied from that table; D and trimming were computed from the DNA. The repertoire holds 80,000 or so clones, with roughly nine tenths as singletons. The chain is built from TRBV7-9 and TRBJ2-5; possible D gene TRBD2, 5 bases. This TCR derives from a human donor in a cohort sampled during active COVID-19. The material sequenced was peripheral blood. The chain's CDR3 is CASSNDVREETQYF. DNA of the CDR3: TGTGCCAGCAGCAATGACGTGAGGGAAGAGACCCAGTACTTC. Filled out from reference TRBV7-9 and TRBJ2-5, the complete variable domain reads DTGVSQNPRHKITKRGQNVTFRCDPISEHNRLYWYRQTLGQGPEFLTYFQNEAQLEKSRLLSDRFSAERPKGSFSTLEIQRTEQGDSAMYLCASSNDVREETQYFGPGTRLLVL.